This record covers a single T cell receptor (beta chain). This entry belongs to a study of blood T cell repertoires in COVID-19. About the study: The United States, Italy and Spain supplied acute and convalescent COVID-19 samples. The analysed material was cDNA or gDNA that came from T cells, B-cell-depleted T cells, or PBMCs.

Libraries were prepared by immunoSEQ multiplex PCR; TCRdb keeps only in-frame clonotypes and omits some of them. Seen here are approximately 230,000 clones, approximately 86% observed once, and the top ten hold approximately 1.3%. Trimming pared 3 bases from V and 2 bases from J, leaving 8 bases between. This CDR3 spans 14 amino acids. Germline CDR1 and CDR2: LGHNA and YSLEER. V usage is TRBV4-3 and J usage is TRBJ2-1; D may be TRBD2 (5 bases). The sequence was collected from a man of 80 years or more with acute or convalescent COVID-19. The sequenced sample consisted of peripheral blood. CDR3 nucleotide sequence: TGCGCCAGCAGCCACCGAGGGACCTACAATGAGCAGTTCTTC. Its protein is CASSHRGTYNEQFF.